A single sample is the source of the 21 T cell receptor beta chains below, sequenced in a study of blood T cell repertoires in COVID-19. Profiled with immunoSEQ multiplex PCR; TCRdb holds only in-frame clones, not every one. The sample includes approximately 140,000 clones, 86% of them seen just once. The sample taken for sequencing was peripheral blood. The source of these receptors is a woman aged 55 to 70 with acute or convalescent COVID-19.

The CDR3 DNA follows: TGTGCCAGCAGTGAAAGAGGAGAGACCCAGTACTTC. Encoded protein: CASSERGETQYF. The gene calls are TRBV6-1 and TRBJ2-5; D unclear. CDR1 and CDR2 (germline): MNHNS, SASEGT. The germline V and J ends were trimmed by 2 bases and 4 bases, with 5 bases remaining between them. CDR3 size: 12 residues.

The gene calls are TRBV30 and TRBJ1-2; no clear D. Looked up from germline, CDR1 is GTSNPN and CDR2 is SVGIG (reference sequence). CDR3 size: 12 residues. V shed 7 bases and J shed 1 base, with 10 bases lying between them. In DNA form, the CDR3 reads TGTGCCTCCCCGGGAAGTAACTATGGCTACACCTTC. Its protein product is CASPGSNYGYTF.

This clone was picked up a small number of times. V usage is TRBV7-6 and J usage is TRBJ2-3, with 11 positions matching TRBD2. CDR3 length: 17 residues. Per the germline V gene, CDR1 is SGHVS and CDR2 is FNYEAQ. Losses at the gene ends were 5 bases for V and 0 bases for J; bases not matched to a gene: 7. This CDR3 reads CASSPGLAVTSTDTQYF. The CDR3 region has the DNA TGTGCCAGCAGCCCGGGACTAGCGGTAACTAGCACAGATACGCAGTATTTT.

The rearrangement uses TRBV7-9 and TRBJ2-1; tentatively, D is TRBD2 (5 bases). The V end lost 1 base, the J end lost 5 bases, and 9 bases lay between the germline ends. The CDR3 loop spans 14 amino acids. Germline CDR1 is SEHNR and CDR2 is FQNEAQ (reference sequence). CDR3 DNA: TGTGCCAGCAGCTTAGATTACGGGGACAATGAGCAGTTCTTC. This gives the protein CASSLDYGDNEQFF.

This chain uses TRBV7-3 with TRBJ2-3; D gene unclear. Germline V lookup: CDR1 SGHTA, CDR2 FQGTGA. V was clipped by 1 base and J by 2 bases, with 10 bases between them. The CDR3 is 15 residues long. The CDR3, as DNA: TGTGCCAGCAGCTTAATGTCCCGTGTCACAGATACGCAGTATTTT. Protein product: CASSLMSRVTDTQYF.

This chain links TRBV15 with TRBJ1-4, with TRBD1 matching 10 bases. The V gene end was trimmed by 5 bases and the J gene end by 6 bases; junction bases not matched to a gene: 3. The germline gives CDR1 LNHNV, CDR2 YYDKDF (reference sequence). The CDR3 length is 14 residues. In nucleotides, the CDR3 is TGTGCCACCAGCCGGACAGGGGGATATGAAAAACTGTTTTTT. Translated, it gives CATSRTGGYEKLFF.

The chain is built from TRBV27 and TRBJ1-5; the D gene is possibly TRBD1 (5 bases). This CDR3 has 14 residues. V was clipped by 5 bases and J by 4 bases, with 12 bases between them. Germline V CDR1 and CDR2: MNHEY, SMNVEV (reference sequence). CDR3: CASSPREVNQPQHF. CDR3 nucleotide sequence: TGTGCCAGCAGTCCCAGGGAGGTGAATCAGCCCCAGCATTTT.

The chain is built from TRBV18 and TRBJ2-2, with 7 bases identical to TRBD1. Germline V lookup: CDR1 KGHSH, CDR2 LQKENI. CDR3 length: 16 amino acids. V gave up 3 bases and J gave up 0 bases; unmatched junction bases: 4. CDR3 loop: CASSPLQGANTGELFF. The CDR3 DNA follows: TGTGCCAGCTCACCCCTCCAGGGGGCGAACACCGGGGAGCTGTTTTTT.

The chain is built from TRBV5-5 and TRBJ2-5; TRBD1 agrees at 11 bases. CDR1 SGHKS and CDR2 YYEKEE come from the germline V gene (reference sequence). Unmatched junction bases numbered 15, after V lost 3 bases and J lost 5 bases. This CDR3 is built from 18 residues. The CDR3 protein is CASSSPMDRGRVGETQYF. The DNA for the CDR3 is TGTGCCAGCAGCTCCCCAATGGACAGGGGGCGGGTAGGGGAGACCCAGTACTTC.

This rearrangement joins TRBV24-1 to TRBJ2-5, with a weak D call TRBD1 (6 bases). Germline V gives CDR1 KGHDR, CDR2 SFDVKD. CDR3 length: 16 residues. Trimming stripped 1 base from V and 2 bases from J, with 13 bases between. The CDR3 loop is CATSDLGSGTQETQYF. DNA of the CDR3: TGTGCCACCAGTGATTTAGGGTCCGGGACACAAGAGACCCAGTACTTC.

This chain's CDR3 is CASSNRAAQGKLFF. The CDR3 bases are TGTGCCAGCAGTAACAGGGCGGCGCAAGGAAAACTGTTTTTT. The chain recombines TRBV27 with TRBJ1-4, with a tentative D call TRBD1 (6 bases). Trimming removed 5 bases at V and 10 bases at J, with 17 bases between. The germline V gene has CDR1 MNHEY and CDR2 SMNVEV (reference sequence). The CDR3 consists of 14 residues.

This clone occurred a few times. The V and J genes are TRBV11-3 and TRBJ1-5; weak D call: TRBD1 (6 bases). Germline CDR1 SGHNT, CDR2 YENEEA. The CDR3 spans 17 residues. The germline V and J ends were trimmed by 0 bases and 4 bases, with 16 bases remaining between them. CDR3 protein: CASSLDSGCRGNQPQHF. For the CDR3, the DNA is TGTGCCAGCAGCTTAGATTCGGGGTGTAGGGGGAATCAGCCCCAGCATTTT.

The V call is TRBV24-1, the J call TRBJ2-1, with D tentatively TRBD1 (6 bases). This CDR3 has 16 residues. The V gene lost 4 bases and the J gene lost 6 bases, with 18 bases spanning the gap. The germline V gene encodes CDR1 KGHDR and CDR2 SFDVKD. CDR3 sequence: CATSDTDRLLSNEQFF. The CDR3 DNA is TGTGCCACCAGTGACACAGACAGGTTGTTGAGCAATGAGCAGTTCTTC.

The chain links TRBV9 to TRBJ2-3; the D is unclear. The V end was cut by 0 bases, the J end by 0 bases, with 8 bases between. CDR1 and CDR2 (germline): SGDLS, YYNGEE. This CDR3 comprises 15 residues. The CDR3 sequence: CASSVGGGSTDTQYF. In DNA form, the CDR3 reads TGTGCCAGCAGCGTAGGCGGCGGAAGCACAGATACGCAGTATTTT.

V usage is TRBV27 and J usage is TRBJ2-1; possible D gene TRBD1, 6 bases. V lost 3 bases to trimming and J lost 8 bases, with 17 bases between them. CDR1 is MNHEY and CDR2 is SMNVEV in the germline V gene (reference sequence). The CDR3 extends over 15 amino acids. The CDR3 DNA is TGTGCCAGCAGTTTTGGGGCAGGGGTATTCTATGAGCAGTTCTTC. It is translated as CASSFGAGVFYEQFF.

The chain combines TRBV25-1 with TRBJ2-3; possibly TRBD2 for D (5 bases). Germline-derived CDR1 and CDR2 are MGHDK and SYGVNS. This CDR3 has 12 amino acids. Trimming stripped 5 bases from V and 9 bases from J, with 12 bases between. The CDR3 protein is CASSSELGTQYF. The DNA of the CDR3 is TGTGCCAGCAGTTCGGAACTAGGAACGCAGTATTTT.

This clone was picked up one time. The chain uses TRBV18 and TRBJ2-7; 8 positions agree with TRBD1. The CDR3 has 17 residues. V trimming: 4 bases; J trimming: 7 bases; junction bases outside the gene matches: 18. CDR1 is KGHSH, CDR2 LQKENI, per germline. Written as DNA, the CDR3 is TGTGCCAGCTCACTACAGACACAGGGCCAGGGGGCGAATGAGCAGTACTTC. This encodes CASSLQTQGQGANEQYF. Filled out from reference TRBV18 and TRBJ2-7, the complete variable domain reads NAGVMQNPRHLVRRRGQEARLRCSPMKGHSHVYWYRQLPEEGLKFMVYLQKENIIDESGMPKERFSAEFPKEGPSILRIQQVVRGDSAAYFCASSLQTQGQGANEQYFGPGTRLTVT.

The genes are TRBV28 and TRBJ1-3; D unresolved. Germline CDR1 MDHEN, CDR2 SYDVKM. V gave up 4 bases and J gave up 7 bases, with 14 bases separating them. CDR3 length: 14 residues. CDR3 loop: CASSYPGPLNTIYF. Written as DNA, the CDR3 is TGTGCCAGCAGTTACCCGGGTCCCCTGAACACCATATATTTT.

This CDR3 is CASSTSRDSNQPQHF. The CDR3 DNA is TGTGCCAGTAGTACCTCGAGGGATAGCAATCAGCCCCAGCATTTT. The J gene is TRBJ1-5, the V gene TRBV19; D is unresolved. Per the germline V gene, CDR1 is LNHDA and CDR2 is SQIVND (reference sequence). With 4 bases removed from V and 0 bases from J, the gap between germline ends came to 10 bases. The CDR3 is 15 residues long.

The chain employs TRBV5-1 and TRBJ2-7; maybe TRBD2 (6 bases). From germline, CDR1 is SGHRS and CDR2 YFSETQ. The CDR3 runs 13 residues. The germline V and J ends were trimmed by 5 bases and 2 bases, with 11 bases remaining between them. CDR3 loop: CASRTGSPYEQYF. DNA for the CDR3: TGCGCCAGCAGAACCGGGAGCCCCTACGAGCAGTACTTC. Full variable domain (rest looked up from reference TRBV5-1 and TRBJ2-7): KAGVTQTPRYLIKTRGQQVTLSCSPISGHRSVSWYQQTPGQGLQFLFEYFSETQRNKGNFPGRFSGRQFSNSRSEMNVSTLELGDSALYLCASRTGSPYEQYFGPGTRLTVT.

This clone was seen a handful of times. The V call is TRBV2, the J call TRBJ1-1; D is possibly TRBD1 (6 bases). The length of the CDR3 is 13 residues. Germline values: CDR1 SNHLY, CDR2 FYNNEI. Trimming cost V 6 bases and J 1 base, with 9 bases left between them. In nucleotides, the CDR3 is TGTGCCAGCAGAGGGACAACGAACACTGAAGCTTTCTTT. Its translation is CASRGTTNTEAFF. Full variable domain (rest looked up from reference TRBV2 and TRBJ1-1): EPEVTQTPSHQVTQMGQEVILRCVPISNHLYFYWYRQILGQKVEFLVSFYNNEISEKSEIFDDQFSVERPDGSNFTLKIRSTKLEDSAMYFCASRGTTNTEAFFGQGTRLTVV.